This T cell receptor (beta chain) was sequenced in a study of T cell repertoires in cytomegalovirus infection. Study-wide context: Indications came from public TCR beta signatures; they pointed to CMV infection and to a matching HLA type.

Notes on the study in general: In two of eight donors, the top clonotype was HLA-C-restricted CMV-specific. Frequencies of public TCR beta families were cumulated, and this identified carriers of CMV plus the relevant HLA.

This clonotype has ten or more counts. Antigen unknown. TCRdb analysed the reads with MiXCR anew, one entry per CDR3 protein. This sample has more than 400,000 distinct CDR3 sequences; about 30% occur once, and the top ten carry approximately 13%. This clonotype was sampled from a human donor in good health (CMV status not recorded). Some clones in this sample may be carry-over from other donors' samples. Sequenced input: PBMCs.

The chain's CDR3 is CASSFTVDEKLFF. The CDR3 bases are TGTGCCAGCAGCTTTACAGTAGATGAAAAACTGTTTTTT. The chain couples TRBV7-2 to TRBJ1-4; no reliable D call. Germline values: CDR1 SGHTA, CDR2 FQGNSA. The CDR3 consists of 13 residues. Trimming stripped 3 bases from V and 6 bases from J, with 8 bases between.